The entry below describes one T cell receptor beta chain. What antigen it recognizes has not been identified. No base quality values were provided; no much bigger clone lies one nucleotide off. The CDR3 has 12 amino acids, counting the end cysteine and phenylalanine. Only the CDR3 region is kept as DNA, spanning 36 bases read in frame from base 1. The germline V gene (reference sequence) gives CDR1 as SEHNR and CDR2 as FQNEAQ. Deletion took 5 bases off V and 8 bases off J, with a span of 10 bases between the germline ends. Interpreted using the paper, the time point label stands for: blood 2 weeks post-SBRT. The treatment or condition label here, explained by the study, means: 15 Gy SBRT to primary tumor, nephrectomy 4 weeks later. To follow tumor-enriched clonotypes, peripheral blood was collected serially from radiation-treated patients at baseline and again at 2 weeks and 4 weeks after SBRT. Renal cell carcinoma with clear cell pathology was present in all patients. Genomic DNA for TCR sequencing was prepared using the QIAamp DNA Blood Mini Kit (Qiagen). Samples were included in the analyses only if all quality control checks were passed.

Following the manufacturer's recommendations, the immunoSEQ kit was used to generate TCR beta libraries from genomic DNA. To prepare libraries, a first multiplex PCR with proprietary primers was run, followed by a second PCR that added unique barcodes, and a bead cleanup was done after each round. Each sample batch included a kit-provided positive control reaction and a negative control reaction. The final libraries were assessed on an Agilent 4200 TapeStation D1000 ScreenTape, pooled by volume, and quantified by qPCR. Sequencing was performed on an Illumina NextSeq500 using a MidOutput 150-cycle cartridge, with 156 Read1 cycles, 15 Index1 cycles, and the kit custom primers. The pooled library was loaded at approximately 0.92 pM, and approximately 20% PhiX control was spiked in. As for the authors' bioinformatics: The vendor-processed data were analyzed in R, and a clonotype was defined as all T cells that share the same CDR3 nucleotide sequence. For clone abundance analyses, frequencies were normalized to the 10,000 most abundant clones in each sample. Public T cell clones, averaging fewer than five per sample, were removed before analysis. A difference in abundance of at least 32-fold between compartments was used to define tumor-enriched and baseline blood-enriched clonotypes. A beta-binomial differential abundance model was used to identify clonotypes that expanded or contracted between blood time points. Tumor-blood repertoire similarity was measured with the Baroni-Urbani and Buser coefficient, and group comparisons used two-tailed Wilcoxon tests in R. The table was pulled from immuneACCESS by TCRdb, which kept in-frame rearrangements only. Such tables lose some clones; where checked, under half of the loss comes from unresolved V genes, and the rest has no known cause. V and J calls and clone size are copied from that table; D and trimming were computed from the DNA. Within this sample are about 49,000 clones, with 80% of them counted one time only. Of the sample, about 30% falls within the top ten clones.

This sample stems from a study of radiation and T cells in renal cell carcinoma (dated by TCRdb to about 2020). With regard to the full study: The samples were drawn from a clinical trial, where primary renal cell carcinomas were treated with 15 Gy of stereotactic body radiation therapy and then removed by nephrectomy 4 weeks afterward. A total of 53 samples underwent TCR beta sequencing, made up of approximately 26 tumors and around 27 peripheral blood samples. Across all 53 samples, around 4,000,000 unique CDR3 nucleotide sequences encoding about 2.4 million unique CDR3 amino acid sequences were identified.

Points the paper makes about the study in general: Because pretreatment tumor biopsies were not available, the baseline intratumoral presence of clonotypes could not be determined. In blood, the top tumor clonotypes increased between baseline and 2 weeks post-radiation and then shrank by 4 weeks, which suggests that tumor-resident clones expanded only transiently. Changes in the blood repertoire were not tracked past 4 weeks after treatment. The single-armed trial design could not address effects of radiation dose or scheduling on the TCR repertoire.

The source is a woman in her seventies with renal cell carcinoma. The source material was blood, sampled from a patient whose treatment included radiotherapy and nephrectomy. The chain joins TRBV7-9 to TRBJ2-1; the D gene assignment is perhaps TRBD1 or TRBD2, with each matching 5 bases. The nucleotides are TGTGCCAGCAGCCAACGGGGCCATGAGCAGTTCTTC. Its translation is CASSQRGHEQFF.